What follows are 17 T cell receptor beta chains derived from one specimen sequenced in a study of human T cells and chemical hapten exposure (dated by TCRdb to the early 2020s). Receptor libraries were prepared by RACE. The sequencer was a NextSeq 500. TCRdb reran the public reads through fastp at Q25 and MiXCR, keeping productive beta chains. Each CDR3 protein gets just one entry, which takes the most common genes and DNA from the rows behind it. This sample lists about 51,000 distinct CDR3 sequences; around 9.4% were detected once. The ten largest clones add up to about 14% of the sample. Per the publication, the time point label means: pre-sensitization, week 0. The sample's treatment or condition label, decoded: therapeutic diphenylcyclopropenone sensitization with weekly scalp DPC. Sequencing was performed on whole blood, taken in connection with sensitization to the hapten diphenylcyclopropenone (DPC). All receptors come from a woman aged 40 to 50 with alopecia areata. Some clones in this sample may be carry-over from other donors' samples.

This clonotype was observed a handful of times. V gene TRBV28 combines with J gene TRBJ1-5; perhaps TRBD1 as D (5 bases). The germline gives CDR1 MDHEN, CDR2 SYDVKM. V lost 5 bases to trimming and J lost 3 bases, with 11 bases between them. This CDR3 is 14 amino acids long. The CDR3 here is CASSEDKFNQPQHF. CDR3 coding DNA: TGTGCCAGCAGTGAGGACAAATTCAATCAGCCCCAGCATTTT.

V gene TRBV28 combines with J gene TRBJ1-5; D is unresolved. With 3 bases removed from V and 8 bases from J, the gap between germline ends came to 14 bases. Germline CDR1 is MDHEN and CDR2 is SYDVKM. CDR3 size: 14 residues. The CDR3: CASSLRVSQEPQHF. The DNA for the CDR3 is TGTGCCAGCAGTTTGAGAGTTTCGCAGGAGCCCCAGCATTTT.

This clonotype was found a few times. The V gene is TRBV5-6, the J gene TRBJ1-2; 8 positions agree with TRBD1. Germline V gene data show CDR1 as SGHDT and CDR2 as YYEEEE. The CDR3 covers 16 residues. Unmatched junction bases numbered 9, after V lost 3 bases and J lost 2 bases. CDR3 nucleotide sequence: TGTGCCAGCAGCTCGTCGTCTTGGGACAGGAACTATGGCTACACCTTC. Residues: CASSSSSWDRNYGYTF. Variable domain in full (rest from reference TRBV5-6 and TRBJ1-2): DAGVTQSPTHLIKTRGQQVTLRCSPKSGHDTVSWYQQALGQGPQFIFQYYEEEERQRGNFPDRFSGHQFPNYSSELNVNALLLGDSALYLCASSSSSWDRNYGYTFGSGTRLTVV.

This clonotype was seen more than once but under ten times. V is TRBV12-3 or TRBV12-4 and J is TRBJ2-1; weak D call: TRBD1 (6 bases). Deletions cut 6 bases from V and 7 bases from J, with 19 bases between. There are 15 residues in the CDR3. In DNA, the CDR3 is TGTGCCAGCAGCCTACAGGGAGCCCTCGGGAATGAGCAGTTCTTC. Its translation: CASSLQGALGNEQFF.

This clonotype has only a few counts. The V call is TRBV10-2, the J call TRBJ2-1, with TRBD2 matching over 8 bases. Losses at the gene ends were 0 bases for V and 7 bases for J; bases not matched to a gene: 8. Looked up from germline, CDR1 is WSHSY and CDR2 is SAAADI. This CDR3 has 16 residues. The CDR3 loop reads CASSESGTGGLNEQFF. The CDR3 nucleotides read TGCGCCAGCAGTGAGTCGGGGACGGGGGGGCTTAATGAGCAGTTCTTC.

At least ten counts were recorded for this clonotype. The V and J genes are TRBV19 and TRBJ1-5; unclear D gene. CDR3 size: 17 residues. Trimming removed 5 bases from V and 2 bases from J, with 19 bases in between. Germline CDR1 is LNHDA and CDR2 is SQIVND (reference sequence). CDR3 sequence reads: CASSRYRRTEGNQPQHF. CDR3 DNA: TGTGCCAGTAGTCGATATCGACGGACCGAAGGCAATCAGCCCCAGCATTTT.

This clonotype occurred many times. The chain recombines TRBV4-3 with TRBJ2-2; D unresolved. V shed 0 bases and J shed 5 bases, with 10 bases lying between them. The CDR3 totals 15 residues. Germline CDR1 and CDR2: LGHNA and YSLEER. The CDR3 DNA is TGCGCCAGCAGCCAAGAAATCGCGGCGACCGGGGAGCTGTTTTTT. Translated: CASSQEIAATGELFF.

The V gene is TRBV20-1, the J gene TRBJ2-5; 9 bases agree with TRBD1. This CDR3 has 15 residues. Germline CDR1 and CDR2: DFQATT and SNEGSKA (reference sequence). V was clipped by 4 bases and J by 6 bases; unmatched bases: 12. DNA for the CDR3: TGCAGTGCTATTCTGGACAGGGGACCGCAAAAGACCCAGTACTTC. Encoded protein: CSAILDRGPQKTQYF.

This clonotype was counted between two and nine times. V is TRBV6-1 and J is TRBJ2-3, with TRBD1 matching 10 bases. The CDR3 has 14 amino acids. The V gene's germline CDR1 is MNHNS and CDR2 SASEGT. Trimming removed 7 bases from V and 6 bases from J; junction bases left unmatched: 7. The CDR3 loop is CASNRDRGRDTQYF. CDR3 in DNA: TGTGCCAGCAACCGGGACAGGGGCAGGGATACGCAGTATTTT.

This clonotype has more than one count but fewer than ten. This chain joins TRBV12-3 or TRBV12-4 and TRBJ1-4; maybe TRBD1 (5 bases). The V and J ends lost 11 bases and 7 bases respectively, with 17 bases between them. This CDR3 comprises 13 residues. This chain's CDR3 is CAAGEGTGEKLFF. In nucleotides, the CDR3 is TGTGCCGCCGGGGAGGGGACGGGTGAAAAACTGTTTTTT.

The rearrangement joins TRBV11-3 to TRBJ2-3; the D is unclear. There are 13 residues in the CDR3. V was trimmed by 1 base and J by 9 bases, leaving 11 bases between them. Germline lookup yields CDR1 SGHNT and CDR2 YENEEA. CDR3 coding DNA: TGTGCCAGCAGCTTAGGTTCGGTTCAGACGCAGTATTTT. Its protein product is CASSLGSVQTQYF.

The V call is TRBV20-1, the J call TRBJ1-1; possibly TRBD1 for D (6 bases). CDR1 DFQATT and CDR2 SNEGSKA come from the germline V gene (reference sequence). The CDR3 covers 16 residues. V gave up 0 bases and J gave up 2 bases, with 16 bases separating them. The CDR3 region is CSAREGALGHNTEAFF. DNA for the CDR3: TGCAGTGCTAGAGAGGGGGCCCTTGGTCATAACACTGAAGCTTTCTTT.

This clonotype was observed many times. The gene calls are TRBV7-2 and TRBJ2-3; 8 nucleotides agree with TRBD2. Germline V gives CDR1 SGHTA, CDR2 FQGNSA. The V and J ends lost 4 bases and 0 bases, in that order; junction bases with no gene match: 12. CDR3 length: 18 amino acids. CDR3 region: CASSSHPGGRSSTDTQYF. CDR3 DNA sequence: TGTGCCAGCAGCTCCCACCCGGGGGGGAGGTCTAGCACAGATACGCAGTATTTT.

This clonotype was counted many times. The rearrangement uses TRBV7-2 and TRBJ2-2; D is undetermined. Deletions cut 1 base from V and 2 bases from J, with 5 bases between. Germline loops: CDR1 SGHTA, CDR2 FQGNSA. CDR3 size: 14 residues. CDR3 loop: CASSLGLNTGELFF. CDR3 bases: TGTGCCAGCAGCTTAGGACTTAACACCGGGGAGCTGTTTTTT. Full variable domain (outside the CDR3, taken from reference TRBV7-2 and TRBJ2-2): GAGVSQSPSNKVTEKGKDVELRCDPISGHTALYWYRQSLGQGLEFLIYFQGNSAPDKSGLPSDRFSAERTGGSVSTLTIQRTQQEDSAVYLCASSLGLNTGELFFGEGSRLTVL.

Remarks on this clonotype: This may arise from a read error, as a much more abundant clone is one base away. CDR3 sequence: CASSSLTGPPNTDTQYF. The CDR3 DNA reads TGCGCCAGCAGCTCTTTGACAGGCCCCCCTAACACAGATACGCAGTATTTT. This chain connects TRBV5-1 to TRBJ2-3; tentatively, D is TRBD1 (6 bases). Germline V CDR1 and CDR2: SGHRS, YFSETQ. Deletions cut 3 bases from V and 2 bases from J, with 19 bases between. The CDR3 extends over 17 amino acids.

The chain has TRBV4-1 and TRBJ2-2; unclear D gene. V was pared by 0 bases and J by 2 bases, with 7 bases between. CDR1 is MGHRA and CDR2 is YSYEKL in the germline V gene. The CDR3 spans 15 residues. The CDR3 reads CASSQDGINTGELFF. The CDR3 DNA reads TGCGCCAGCAGCCAAGATGGGATCAACACCGGGGAGCTGTTTTTT.

This clonotype was recorded many times. The rearrangement joins TRBV29-1 to TRBJ1-1; 7 bases map to TRBD1. The junction had 2 bases not matched to a gene; V was cut back by 4 bases and J by 3 bases. From germline, CDR1 is SQVTM and CDR2 ANQGSEA. The CDR3 contains 12 residues. The CDR3 bases are TGCAGCGTTGTAGGACAGGACACTGAAGCTTTCTTT. Encoded protein: CSVVGQDTEAFF.